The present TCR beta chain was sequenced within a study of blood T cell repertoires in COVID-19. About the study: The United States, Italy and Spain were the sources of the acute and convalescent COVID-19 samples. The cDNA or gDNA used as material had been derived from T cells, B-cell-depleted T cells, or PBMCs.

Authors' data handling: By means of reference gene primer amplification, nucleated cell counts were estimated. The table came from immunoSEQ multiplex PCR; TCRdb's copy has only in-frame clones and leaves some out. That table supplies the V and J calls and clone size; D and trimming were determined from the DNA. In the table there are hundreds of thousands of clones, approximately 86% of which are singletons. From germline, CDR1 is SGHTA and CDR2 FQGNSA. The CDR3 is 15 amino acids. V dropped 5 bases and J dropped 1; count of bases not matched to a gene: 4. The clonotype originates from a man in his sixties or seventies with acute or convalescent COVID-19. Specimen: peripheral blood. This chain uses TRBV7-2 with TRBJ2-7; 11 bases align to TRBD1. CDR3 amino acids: CASSDRDRGSYEQYF. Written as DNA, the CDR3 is TGTGCCAGCAGCGACCGGGACAGGGGGTCCTACGAGCAGTACTTC.